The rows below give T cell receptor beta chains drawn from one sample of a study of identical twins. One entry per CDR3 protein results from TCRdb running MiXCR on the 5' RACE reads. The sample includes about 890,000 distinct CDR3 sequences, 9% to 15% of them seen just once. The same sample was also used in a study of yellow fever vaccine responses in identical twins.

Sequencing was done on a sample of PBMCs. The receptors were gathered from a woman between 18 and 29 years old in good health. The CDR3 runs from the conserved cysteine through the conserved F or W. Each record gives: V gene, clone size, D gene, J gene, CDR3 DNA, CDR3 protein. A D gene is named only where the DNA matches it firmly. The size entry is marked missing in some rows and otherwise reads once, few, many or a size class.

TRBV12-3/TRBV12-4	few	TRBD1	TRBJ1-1	TGTGCCAGCAGTTTCAACAGGGGTTTAATAGCTGAAGCTTTCTTT	CASSFNRGLIAEAFF
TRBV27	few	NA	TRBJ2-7	TGTGCCAGCAGCTTGAATGCCGGGGATGGGTACGAGCAGTACTTC	CASSLNAGDGYEQYF
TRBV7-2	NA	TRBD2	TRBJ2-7	TGTGCCAGCAGCCATAGTAGCGGGACTAACTACGAGCAGTACTTC	CASSHSSGTNYEQYF
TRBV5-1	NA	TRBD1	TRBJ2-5	TGCGCCAGCAGCCGAGGGCAGGGGGCCGGAGGACAAGAGACCCAGTACTTC	CASSRGQGAGGQETQYF
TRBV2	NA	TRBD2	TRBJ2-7	TGTGCCAGCAGTGCTCTAGCGGGAACAAACTACGAGCAGTACTTC	CASSALAGTNYEQYF
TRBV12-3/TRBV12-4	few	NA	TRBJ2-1	TGTGCCAGCAGTACCGTAGGGACTCTCAAGGATGAGCAGTTCTTC	CASSTVGTLKDEQFF
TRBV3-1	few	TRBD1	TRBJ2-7	TGTGCCAGCAGCCAAACATCACAGGGGCTAACCTACGAGCAGTACTTC	CASSQTSQGLTYEQYF
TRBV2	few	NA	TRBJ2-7	TGTGCCAGCAGTGGTGAGGGCGGTTCCTACGAGCAGTACTTC	CASSGEGGSYEQYF
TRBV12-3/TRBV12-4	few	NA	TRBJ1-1	TGTGCCAGCAGTCTATCCCGGGCCCTCGGCGCTTTCTTT	CASSLSRALGAFF
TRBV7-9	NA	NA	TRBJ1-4	TGTGCCAGCAGCGATCGAGCGAGCGAAAAACTGTTTTTT	CASSDRASEKLFF
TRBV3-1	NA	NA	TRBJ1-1	TGTGCCAGCAGCCAAGATCGCCTTGGATCCACTGAAGCTTTCTTT	CASSQDRLGSTEAFF
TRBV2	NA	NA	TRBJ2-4	TGTGCCAGCAGTGGAGGAGGGCTTATGCGGAACATTCAGTACTTC	CASSGGGLMRNIQYF
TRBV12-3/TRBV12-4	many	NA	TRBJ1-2	TGTGCCAGCAGTTTAGTCCTGTCGGGGGGCTACACCTTC	CASSLVLSGGYTF
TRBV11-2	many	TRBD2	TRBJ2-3	TGTGCCAGCAGCGAAAGTATAGCGGGGGTCACAGATACGCAGTATTTT	CASSESIAGVTDTQYF
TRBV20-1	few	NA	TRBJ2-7	TGCAGTGCTAGAGTTGCGGGGGCATCCTACGAGCAGTACTTC	CSARVAGASYEQYF
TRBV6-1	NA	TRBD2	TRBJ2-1	TGTGCCAGCAGTGAAGCGTGGCTAGCGGGAGTCAATGAGCAGTTCTTC	CASSEAWLAGVNEQFF
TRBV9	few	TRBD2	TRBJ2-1	TGTGCCAGCAGCTTTAGCGGGAAGAATGAGCAGTTCTTC	CASSFSGKNEQFF
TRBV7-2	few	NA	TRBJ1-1	TGTGCCAGCAGCTTAGAACGGTGGAACACTGAAGCTTTCTTT	CASSLERWNTEAFF
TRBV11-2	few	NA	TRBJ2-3	TGTGCCAGCAGCTTAAGGCTCGACAGCATGACAGATACGCAGTATTTT	CASSLRLDSMTDTQYF
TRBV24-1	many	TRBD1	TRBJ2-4	TGTGCCACCAGGGAAACAGGGGTCACCCTAAACATTCAGTACTTC	CATRETGVTLNIQYF
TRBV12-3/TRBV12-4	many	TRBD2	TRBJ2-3	TGTGCCAGCAGTTTTCTCCTAGCGGGAGGAGATACGCAGTATTTT	CASSFLLAGGDTQYF
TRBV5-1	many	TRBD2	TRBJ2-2	TGCGCCAGCAGCTTGGTGAGACTAGCGGGAGACACCGGGGAGCTGTTTTTT	CASSLVRLAGDTGELFF
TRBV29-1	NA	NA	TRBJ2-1	TGCAGCGTTCCCAGGGACTACAATGAGCAGTTCTTC	CSVPRDYNEQFF
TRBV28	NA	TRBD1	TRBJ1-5	TGTGCCAGCAGCCCCGGAACCGGGACAGGCGTTATCCGGCATTTT	CASSPGTGTGVIRHF
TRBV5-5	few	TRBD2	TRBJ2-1	TGTGCCAGCAGCTTGGCGGGGGGTATCTACAATGAGCAGTTCTTC	CASSLAGGIYNEQFF
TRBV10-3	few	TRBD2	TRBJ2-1	TGTGCCATCAGTGAAAGGACTAGCGGGTACAATGAGCAGTTCTTC	CAISERTSGYNEQFF
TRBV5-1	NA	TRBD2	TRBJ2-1	TGCGCCAGCAGTTATGGACTAGCGGGAGGGCCTGGCAATGAGCAGTTCTTC	CASSYGLAGGPGNEQFF
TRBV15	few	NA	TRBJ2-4	TGTGCCACCAGCAGAGACGTCGCTGGCCTTTCCATTCAGTACTTC	CATSRDVAGLSIQYF
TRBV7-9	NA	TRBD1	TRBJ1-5	TGTGCCAGCAGCCCAGCGTCGCAGGGGGATCAGCCCCAGCATTTT	CASSPASQGDQPQHF
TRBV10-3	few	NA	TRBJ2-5	TGTGCCATCAGCCACACCCGGACCGCGCGAGAAGAGACCCAGTACTTC	CAISHTRTAREETQYF
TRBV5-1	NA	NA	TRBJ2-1	TGCGCCAGCAGCATAAAGCCGGGCGGCCCGGTCGGGGACACACGCAATGAGCAGTTCTTC	CASSIKPGGPVGDTRNEQFF
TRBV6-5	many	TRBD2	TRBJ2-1	TGTGCCAGCAGTTACTCAGCAGGACTAGCGAATGAGCAGTTCTTC	CASSYSAGLANEQFF
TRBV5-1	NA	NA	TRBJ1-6	TGCGCCAGCAGCATACAGGGTTTGAGTAATTCACCCCTCCACTTT	CASSIQGLSNSPLHF
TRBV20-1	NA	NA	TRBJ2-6	TGCAGTGCTAGAGATCCGGGACAACTCTCTGGGGCCAACGTCCTGACTTTC	CSARDPGQLSGANVLTF
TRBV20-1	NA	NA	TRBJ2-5	TGCAGTGTTGCTCCATTGCAGGGGCTTAGAGAGACCCAGTACTTC	CSVAPLQGLRETQYF
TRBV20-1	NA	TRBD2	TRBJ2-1	TGCAGTGCTAGAGATCAGCTAGCGGCTTACAATGAGCAGTTCTTC	CSARDQLAAYNEQFF
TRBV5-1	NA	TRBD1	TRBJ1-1	TGCGCCAGCAGCTTGGCCCTAGGACAGGCAGTGAACACTGAAGCTTTCTTT	CASSLALGQAVNTEAFF
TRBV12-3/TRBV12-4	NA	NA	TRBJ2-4	TGTGCCAGCAGCCCGGGACCCCCTCCTCCCATTCAGTACTTC	CASSPGPPPPIQYF
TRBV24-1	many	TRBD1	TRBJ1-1	TGTGCCACCAGTGACCCGAACAGGGGGCACGCTTTCTTT	CATSDPNRGHAFF
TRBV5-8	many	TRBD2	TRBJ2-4	TGTGCCAGCAGCTTGGGTACTAGCGGGAGTTATGACATTCAGTACTTC	CASSLGTSGSYDIQYF
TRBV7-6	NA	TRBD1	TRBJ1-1	TGTGCCAGCAGCTTAACGGACGCAGGGGGGATGAACACTGAAGCTTTCTTT	CASSLTDAGGMNTEAFF
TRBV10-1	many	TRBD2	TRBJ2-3	TGCGCCAGCAGTGAGGCGGGAGGACCGGCAGATACGCAGTATTTT	CASSEAGGPADTQYF
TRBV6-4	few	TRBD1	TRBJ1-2	TGTGCCAGCAGCAAGGGACAGGGCGGAGGCGGCTACACCTTC	CASSKGQGGGGYTF
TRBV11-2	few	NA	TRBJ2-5	TGTGCCAGCAGCTTTCTGGACAGAGACCAAGAGACCCAGTACTTC	CASSFLDRDQETQYF
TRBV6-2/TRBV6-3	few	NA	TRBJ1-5	TGTGCCAGCACCCCCTGGGGCGGGAGCAATCAGCCCCAGCATTTT	CASTPWGGSNQPQHF
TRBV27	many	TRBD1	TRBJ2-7	TGTGCCAGCAGTTTCCCAGGGGGCCCCCAGTACTTC	CASSFPGGPQYF
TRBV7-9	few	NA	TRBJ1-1	TGTGCCAGCAGCTTAGCGTTGAGAGGGGGAGATTTCTTT	CASSLALRGGDFF
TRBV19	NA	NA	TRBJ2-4	TGTGCCAGTAGTATAGGAGTAGCCAAAAACATTCAGTACTTC	CASSIGVAKNIQYF